This T cell receptor beta chain was sequenced in a study of beta chain features in type 1 diabetes. Study-wide results and caveats: There was a moderate but significant shortening of TCRB CDR3s in all four CD4+ subsets of Type 1 diabetes patients. The VDJ junctions of type 1 diabetes patients carried fewer insertions and more deletions. The cDNA sequencing approach could over-represent high-TCR-expressing cells. The naive, central memory and Treg TCRB repertoires of patients appeared to be more similar to one another than those of healthy donors.

cDNA synthesis used the whole RNA isolate, giving expressed TCRB sequences. The assay was immunoSEQ multiplex PCR, and TCRdb's table has in-frame clones only and misses some. Of some 350,000 clones detected, around 10% appear once; the ten largest clones hold 0.6%. Central memory, naive, regulatory and stem cell-like memory CD4+ cells were sorted by CD45RO/CCR7/CD25/CD127/CD95/CD27. Germline CDR1 and CDR2: LNHDA and SQIVND (reference sequence). The CDR3 consists of 15 residues. Trimming left V 6 bases short and J 4 bases short, with 18 bases between. In the case of this clone: The antigen is undetermined.

The material sequenced was central memory CD4+ T cells from blood. This TCR was sampled from a man aged 30-40 years with type 1 diabetes. V is TRBV19 and J is TRBJ1-2; D is perhaps TRBD1 (6 bases). CDR3 region: CASSPLAGDGYGYTF. As DNA, the CDR3 is TGTGCCAGTAGCCCTCTCGCAGGGGACGGCTATGGCTACACCTTC.